Included here is one T cell receptor beta chain sequence, with context. Its antigen is as yet unknown. Total RNA extracted from each sample amounted to at least 5.5 micrograms. Primers used in a second PCR of roughly 7 to 12 cycles were a sample-barcoded 5' primer and a J-beta primer mix. From the 5' RACE reads, TCRdb called clonotypes with MiXCR, one entry per CDR3 protein. Of about 1.4 million distinct CDR3 sequences detected, roughly 60% appear once; the ten largest clones hold over 5.5%. These data are taken from a study of blood T cells in healthy people across ages. Study outcomes and limitations: Observed TCR beta diversity per million T cells went down as age went up. This fall followed a roughly linear course with age. Long-lived donors carried more naive CD4+ cells and greater diversity than aged donors.

Sequences were obtained from blood. The source of this sequence is a man aged 18 to 29 in good health.

CDR3 protein: CSVALRQAIGYGYTF. The CDR3 DNA reads TGCAGCGTTGCTTTGAGGCAGGCGATAGGCTATGGCTACACCTTC. V gene TRBV29-1 combines with J gene TRBJ1-2; D remains unclear. The germline CDR1 and CDR2 sequences are SQVTM and ANQGSEA. The CDR3 is 15 amino acids. Deletions cut 4 bases from V and 4 bases from J, with 19 bases between.